This passage covers 25 T cell receptor beta chains from one sample sequenced in a study of blood T cell repertoires in COVID-19. The table came from immunoSEQ multiplex PCR; TCRdb's copy has only in-frame clones and leaves some out. The sample lists about 410,000 clones, 89% occurring once. Sequences were obtained from peripheral blood. The receptor set was obtained from a woman aged 35 to 49 with COVID-19, enrolled during active disease.

The chain recombines TRBV5-1 with TRBJ1-2; 7 bases agree with TRBD1. This CDR3 spans 13 amino acids. CDR1 and CDR2 from the germline V gene are SGHRS and YFSETQ. With 4 bases clipped from V and 6 bases from J, the junction kept 6 bases outside the gene matches. This CDR3 reads CASSRTGVDGYTF. Written as DNA, the CDR3 is TGCGCCAGCAGCCGAACAGGGGTGGATGGCTACACCTTC.

The V gene is TRBV6-2 or TRBV6-3, the J gene TRBJ2-1; 8 positions match TRBD2. CDR1 is MNHEY and CDR2 is SVGEGT in the germline V gene. The length of the CDR3 is 16 residues. Unmatched junction bases numbered 13, after V lost 4 bases and J lost 8 bases. In DNA, the CDR3 is TGTGCCAGCAGTTTCCACCCCGGGACTAGTCGCGATGAGCAGTTCTTC. Translation gives CASSFHPGTSRDEQFF.

V is TRBV19 and J is TRBJ2-7, with 10 bases that match TRBD2. Germline trimming cut 3 bases from V and 3 bases from J; bases unmatched to any gene: 5. The CDR3 totals 15 residues. Germline V CDR1 and CDR2: LNHDA, SQIVND (reference sequence). Written as DNA, the CDR3 is TGTGCCAGTAGTATGGGGTCTAGCGGGAGCTACGAGCAGTACTTC. This codes for CASSMGSSGSYEQYF.

CDR3 loop: CASSPRLVGRYEQYF. The CDR3 nucleotides read TGTGCCAGCAGCCCCAGACTAGTCGGGCGCTACGAGCAGTACTTC. The chain has TRBV7-2 and TRBJ2-7; D may be TRBD2 (6 bases). The CDR3 consists of 15 residues. The germline V and J ends were trimmed by 5 bases and 3 bases, with 17 bases remaining between them. Germline lookup yields CDR1 SGHTA and CDR2 FQGNSA.

J is TRBJ1-1 and V is TRBV15; D not resolved. The CDR3 totals 12 residues. Germline CDR1 LNHNV, CDR2 YYDKDF (reference sequence). Trimming left V 2 bases short and J 5 bases short, with 6 bases between. The CDR3 DNA reads as TGTGCCACCAGCAGACCGCAGACTGAAGCTTTCTTT. Translated: CATSRPQTEAFF.

V usage is TRBV28 and J usage is TRBJ1-2; the D is unclear. V was shortened by 5 bases and J by 0 bases, with 22 bases between the two germline ends. The CDR3 is made up of 18 amino acids. CDR1 is MDHEN, CDR2 SYDVKM, per germline. The DNA for the CDR3 is TGTGCCAGCAGTACTAGACTGACGGAAACCGTAACTAACTATGGCTACACCTTC. Amino acid sequence: CASSTRLTETVTNYGYTF.

This clone was picked up one time. The chain links TRBV2 to TRBJ1-1, with unresolved D. Per the germline V gene, CDR1 is SNHLY and CDR2 is FYNNEI. The ends were cut back, 6 bases at V and 1 base at J, with 15 bases in the middle. This CDR3 spans 15 amino acids. The CDR3, as DNA: TGTGCCAGCAGCGTACTTAGACTGGAGAACACTGAAGCTTTCTTT. This gives the protein CASSVLRLENTEAFF.

The chain recombines TRBV6-6 with TRBJ2-3; 9 bases fit TRBD1. The V gene's germline CDR1 is MNHNY and CDR2 SVGAGI (reference sequence). There are 16 residues in the CDR3. V lost 5 bases and J lost 1; bases outside the gene matches: 7. In DNA, the CDR3 is TGTGCCAGCAGTCTGCCTCGGACAGGGGGCACAGATACGCAGTATTTT. Encoded protein: CASSLPRTGGTDTQYF.

The genes are TRBV28 and TRBJ2-7; 11 bases are shared with TRBD2. Germline V gene lookup returns CDR1 MDHEN and CDR2 SYDVKM. The ends lost 3 bases at V and 4 bases at J; junction bases unmatched: 8. This CDR3 has 16 residues. The CDR3 DNA is TGTGCCAGCAGTTTGGTGCCTAGCGGGGGGTTTTACGAGCAGTACTTC. Protein: CASSLVPSGGFYEQYF.

This rearrangement joins TRBV30 to TRBJ2-3; 13 nucleotides align to TRBD2. The length of the CDR3 is 15 residues. V shed 1 base, J shed 3 bases, and the junction held 1 base outside the gene matches. Germline CDR1 reads GTSNPN; CDR2 reads SVGIG (reference sequence). This chain's CDR3 is CAWSGTSGRTDTQYF. The CDR3 nucleotides read TGTGCCTGGAGTGGGACTAGCGGGAGAACAGATACGCAGTATTTT.

V gene TRBV7-9 combines with J gene TRBJ1-2, with D perhaps TRBD1 (6 bases). The CDR3 spans 14 residues. V was trimmed by 4 bases and J by 8 bases, leaving 17 bases between them. CDR1 and CDR2 (germline): SEHNR, FQNEAQ (reference sequence). CDR3 in amino acids: CASSYRTADRGYTF. DNA for the CDR3: TGTGCCAGCAGCTACAGGACAGCTGATAGAGGCTACACCTTC.

The chain joins TRBV5-4 to TRBJ2-1, with 14 bases fitting TRBD2. Germline CDR1 is SGHNT and CDR2 is YYREEE (reference sequence). The CDR3 is 17 amino acids. After removal of 2 bases from V and 3 bases from J, the junction contained 4 bases not matched to a gene. CDR3 sequence: CASSFETSGRVYNEQFF. For the CDR3, the DNA is TGTGCCAGCAGCTTCGAGACTAGCGGGAGGGTCTACAATGAGCAGTTCTTC.

The gene calls are TRBV7-8 and TRBJ1-1; tentative D call: TRBD1 (5 bases). The V end lost 1 base, the J end lost 4 bases, and 10 bases lay between the germline ends. The length of the CDR3 is 14 residues. Germline V lookup: CDR1 SGHVS, CDR2 FQNEAQ. CDR3 nucleotide sequence: TGTGCCAGCAGCTTAGGGGGCGCCTTCACTGAAGCTTTCTTT. The encoded protein is CASSLGGAFTEAFF.

This clone has just one count. Other DNA sequences in this specimen translate into the identical CDR3. The genes are TRBV30 and TRBJ1-5, with 8 bases fitting TRBD1. Per the germline V gene, CDR1 is GTSNPN and CDR2 is SVGIG (reference sequence). V trimming: 0 bases; J trimming: 4 bases; junction bases outside the gene matches: 2. This CDR3 region has 14 residues. CDR3 sequence: CAWSVGTGNQPQHF. The CDR3, as DNA: TGTGCCTGGAGTGTAGGGACAGGTAATCAGCCCCAGCATTTT.

In its sample, this clone was seen once. The V and J genes are TRBV5-1 and TRBJ1-6, with no clear D. CDR1 is SGHRS and CDR2 is YFSETQ in the germline V gene. The CDR3 runs to 15 residues. Trimming took 0 bases from V and 8 from J, leaving 12 bases between them. CDR3 bases: TGCGCCAGCAGCTTGGAAGCAGCGTCGCATTCACCCCTCCACTTT. This gives the protein CASSLEAASHSPLHF.

This rearrangement joins TRBV15 to TRBJ1-4; 9 bases fit TRBD1. Germline trimming cut 0 bases from V and 8 bases from J; bases unmatched to any gene: 7. This CDR3 is built from 16 residues. Germline loops: CDR1 LNHNV, CDR2 YYDKDF (reference sequence). CDR3 nucleotide sequence: TGTGCCACCAGCAGAGATCGGGGACAGGGCGGCGAAAAACTGTTTTTT. This sequence encodes CATSRDRGQGGEKLFF.

As concerns this clone: The germline gene is not matched at one end of the junction; a read error may be the cause. V usage is TRBV7-9 and J usage is TRBJ2-5; no definite D call. Germline-derived CDR1 and CDR2 are SEHNR and FQNEAQ (reference sequence). The CDR3 runs to 8 residues. The CDR3 spells CASSPSDF. The CDR3 nucleotides read TGTGCCAGCAGCCCCTCGGACTTC.

This clone has just a few counts. This sequence joins TRBV6-4 and TRBJ2-1; 10 bases map to TRBD2. Germline-derived CDR1 and CDR2 are MRHNA and SNTAGT. The length of the CDR3 is 15 residues. J gave up 5 bases and V 3 bases, and 4 bases lay outside the gene matches. The CDR3 region has the DNA TGTGCCAGCAGTGATTCTAGCGGGGGTAACAATGAGCAGTTCTTC. Its translation: CASSDSSGGNNEQFF.

The rearrangement links TRBV9 to TRBJ2-1, with D perhaps TRBD1 (6 bases). Trimming took off 0 bases at V and 3 bases at J, with 7 bases between the two ends. The CDR3 extends over 14 amino acids. CDR1 is SGDLS and CDR2 is YYNGEE in the germline V gene. CDR3 coding DNA: TGTGCCAGCAGCGTAGTGGACAGCTACAATGAGCAGTTCTTC. Its protein is CASSVVDSYNEQFF.

CDR3 sequence: CATSDRQGPANYGYTF. CDR3 coding DNA: TGTGCCACCAGTGATCGACAGGGGCCCGCTAACTATGGCTACACCTTC. The chain joins TRBV24-1 to TRBJ1-2; 8 nucleotides agree with TRBD1. The CDR3 sequence is 16 residues long. Germline V lookup: CDR1 KGHDR, CDR2 SFDVKD. V shed 3 bases, J shed 0 bases, and the junction held 5 bases outside the gene matches.

The chain uses TRBV15 and TRBJ1-2, with TRBD1 identical over 9 bases. The CDR3 runs to 15 residues. The germline V gene encodes CDR1 LNHNV and CDR2 YYDKDF (reference sequence). Trimming cost V 0 bases and J 8 bases; bases outside gene matches: 7. The CDR3 protein is CATSRDRDRDWGYTF. CDR3 DNA sequence: TGTGCCACCAGCAGAGATCGGGACAGGGATTGGGGCTACACCTTC.

This clone was detected once. J is TRBJ2-5 and V is TRBV19; 7 positions agree with TRBD1. The J segment lost 5 bases and the V segment lost 5 bases, leaving 5 bases of the junction unmatched. Germline V CDR1 and CDR2: LNHDA, SQIVND (reference sequence). The CDR3 covers 13 residues. The CDR3 DNA reads TGTGCCAGTAGTCCACAGGGGTCGGAGACCCAGTACTTC. This codes for CASSPQGSETQYF.

The chain joins TRBV6-5 to TRBJ2-3; 10 bases are shared with TRBD2. The CDR3 loop spans 14 amino acids. The V segment lost 4 bases and the J segment 5 bases; nucleotides outside the gene matches: 3. The germline CDR1 and CDR2 sequences are MNHEY and SVGAGI. The CDR3 DNA sequence: TGTGCCAGCAGTTGGGCTAGCGGGGGAGATACGCAGTATTTT. Translating it yields CASSWASGGDTQYF.

The rearrangement uses TRBV3-1 (or the pseudogene TRBV3-2) and TRBJ2-5; D is ambiguous. The CDR3 extends over 14 amino acids. Germline CDR1 LGHDT, CDR2 YNNKEL (reference sequence). The V end lost 0 bases, the J end lost 4 bases, and 9 bases lay between the germline ends. The CDR3, as DNA: TGTGCCAGCAGCCAAGATGGTAGCCCAGAGACCCAGTACTTC. Residues: CASSQDGSPETQYF.

This chain joins TRBV9 and TRBJ2-7, with 12 bases fitting TRBD1. CDR1 SGDLS and CDR2 YYNGEE come from the germline V gene. After removal of 0 bases from V and 6 bases from J, the junction contained 1 base not matched to a gene. The CDR3 spans 14 residues. CDR3 region: CASSVAGQGAEQYF. CDR3 DNA: TGTGCCAGCAGCGTAGCGGGACAGGGGGCCGAGCAGTACTTC.